This T cell receptor beta chain is drawn from a study of metastatic and nonmetastatic thyroid tumors. Whole-study context: Both malignant and benign thyroid patients supplied peripheral blood and tumor or nodule tissue samples, across which the repertoires of these patients were then compared. General study findings and limits: According to reports, the diversity of TCR beta was significantly higher in malignant thyroid tumors than in benign nodules, and this held in both blood and tumor samples.

The CDR3 sequence is 14 residues long. Germline V gene lookup returns CDR1 MDHEN and CDR2 SYDVKM. The germline V and J ends were trimmed by 6 bases and 5 bases, with 17 bases remaining between them. Worth noting for this clone: Its antigen is unidentified.

In the study's own analysis: Between-group CDR3 differences, defined by clinicopathological status, yielded a distant-metastasis classifier for papillary thyroid cancer. TCRdb reprocessed the PCR reads via MiXCR. It is TCRdb's table, rather than the study itself, that gives the V and J calls and clone size. The sample gives 50,000 to 70,000 clones, just over 4% of which show up once; more than 20% is in the top ten. Nobody among the patients had been given any treatment before thyroid surgery. The TCR was taken from a female donor with papillary thyroid cancer or a benign thyroid nodule (not recorded which). Some clones in this sample may be carry-over from other donors' samples. The sequenced sample consisted of blood. The chain couples TRBV28 to TRBJ2-7, with D tentatively TRBD2 (7 bases). CDR3 DNA sequence: TGTGCCAGCAGACCGAGGGGGGGGGTCGACGAGCAGTACTTC. Residues: CASRPRGGVDEQYF.